These T cell receptor beta chains were read from a single sample in a study of type 1 regulatory T cells. Their antigen targets remain unknown. TCRdb called the reads again in MiXCR, with one record for every CDR3 protein. The sample consists of some 60,000 distinct CDR3 sequences, 55% to 65% of them appearing once. The sample taken for sequencing was cultured non-Tr1 T cells, either the whole culture or a sorted T cell fraction (not recorded which). The receptors shown here come from a human donor in good health. CDR3s include the opening cysteine and the closing phenylalanine or tryptophan. Each record gives: D gene, V gene, J gene, clone size, CDR3 DNA, CDR3 protein. D genes are given only for firm matches. Size tells how often a clone was seen (once, few, many) or the class of an expanded clone, and some rows leave it out.

d_gene: TRBD1; v_gene: TRBV19; j_gene: TRBJ2-1; abundance: -; CDR3nt: TGTGCCAGTAGTGCCGGACAGGGGCGCTACAATGAGCAGTTCTTC; CDR3aa: CASSAGQGRYNEQFF
d_gene: -; v_gene: TRBV20-1; j_gene: TRBJ2-3; abundance: few; CDR3nt: TGCAGTGCTAGCGGGAGAACAAGCACAGATACGCAGTATTTT; CDR3aa: CSASGRTSTDTQYF
d_gene: -; v_gene: TRBV10-3; j_gene: TRBJ1-5; abundance: -; CDR3nt: TGTGCCATCAGCGTTGACAGTGCGCAGCCCCAGCATTTT; CDR3aa: CAISVDSAQPQHF
d_gene: TRBD1; v_gene: TRBV7-2; j_gene: TRBJ2-5; abundance: -; CDR3nt: TGTACCAGCAGAGGGACAGGGTGGCAAGAGACCCAGTACTTC; CDR3aa: CTSRGTGWQETQYF
d_gene: TRBD2; v_gene: TRBV5-1; j_gene: TRBJ2-7; abundance: -; CDR3nt: TGCGCCAGCAGCTTTGGTGGCGGGAGTGTTTACGAGCAGTACTTC; CDR3aa: CASSFGGGSVYEQYF
d_gene: -; v_gene: TRBV7-8; j_gene: TRBJ2-1; abundance: -; CDR3nt: TGTGCCAGCAGCTTAGCGTCAATAATTAGGCGGGGCCGTCCGAGCTCCTACAATGAGCAGTTCTTC; CDR3aa: CASSLASIIRRGRPSSYNEQFF
d_gene: TRBD2; v_gene: TRBV5-1; j_gene: TRBJ2-5; abundance: -; CDR3nt: TGCGCCAGCAGCTTGGGTCTAGCGGGAGTTTTTGAGACCCAGTACTTC; CDR3aa: CASSLGLAGVFETQYF
d_gene: -; v_gene: TRBV30; j_gene: TRBJ1-2; abundance: -; CDR3nt: TGTGCCTGGAGTGACCCGGACAGTTCTAACTATGGCTACACCTTC; CDR3aa: CAWSDPDSSNYGYTF
d_gene: -; v_gene: TRBV27; j_gene: TRBJ2-5; abundance: -; CDR3nt: TGTGCCAGCAGTTTAACAGGGTACCAAGAGACCCAGTACTTC; CDR3aa: CASSLTGYQETQYF
d_gene: -; v_gene: TRBV6-1; j_gene: TRBJ1-5; abundance: -; CDR3nt: TGTGCCAGCACAAGGGCAGGGGATCAGCCCCAGCATTTT; CDR3aa: CASTRAGDQPQHF
d_gene: TRBD1; v_gene: TRBV5-1; j_gene: TRBJ1-3; abundance: -; CDR3nt: TGCGCCAGCAGCCGGACAGGGGGGACCTCTGGAAACACCATATATTTT; CDR3aa: CASSRTGGTSGNTIYF
d_gene: -; v_gene: TRBV9; j_gene: TRBJ2-1; abundance: -; CDR3nt: TGTGCCAGCAGCGAAAGCGTGAGCTCCTACAATGAGCAGTTCTTC; CDR3aa: CASSESVSSYNEQFF
d_gene: -; v_gene: TRBV28; j_gene: TRBJ2-2; abundance: -; CDR3nt: TGTGCCAGCAGTTTAATTGGAGTTAGCGGGAACACCGGGGAGCTGTTTTTT; CDR3aa: CASSLIGVSGNTGELFF
d_gene: TRBD2; v_gene: TRBV4-3; j_gene: TRBJ2-3; abundance: -; CDR3nt: TGCGCCAGCAGCCAACTCGCCGGCACAGCGGGAGGGCGAGGAGATACGCAGTATTTT; CDR3aa: CASSQLAGTAGGRGDTQYF
d_gene: -; v_gene: TRBV20-1; j_gene: TRBJ1-3; abundance: -; CDR3nt: TGCAGTGCTCAACAACGCTCTGGAAACACCATATATTTT; CDR3aa: CSAQQRSGNTIYF
d_gene: TRBD2; v_gene: TRBV6-2/TRBV6-3; j_gene: TRBJ2-1; abundance: -; CDR3nt: TGTGCCAGCAGGCTAGCGGGAGGGGTTTACAATGAGCAGTTCTTC; CDR3aa: CASRLAGGVYNEQFF
d_gene: -; v_gene: TRBV9; j_gene: TRBJ2-7; abundance: -; CDR3nt: TGTGCCAAAGGGCTAGCCTGTCTCGACGAGCAGTACTTC; CDR3aa: CAKGLACLDEQYF
d_gene: TRBD1; v_gene: TRBV7-9; j_gene: TRBJ1-3; abundance: -; CDR3nt: TGTGCCAGCAGCTCCTCTGGAGGGGGCAGAGGAAACACCATATATTTT; CDR3aa: CASSSSGGGRGNTIYF
d_gene: -; v_gene: TRBV29-1; j_gene: TRBJ1-2; abundance: -; CDR3nt: TGCAGCGTTGTGGACAGATCTAACTATGGCTACACCTTC; CDR3aa: CSVVDRSNYGYTF
d_gene: -; v_gene: TRBV29-1; j_gene: TRBJ2-1; abundance: few; CDR3nt: TGCAGCGTCGGAGGAAATGAGCAGTTCTTC; CDR3aa: CSVGGNEQFF
d_gene: TRBD1; v_gene: TRBV4-3; j_gene: TRBJ2-3; abundance: -; CDR3nt: TGCGCCAGCAGCCCCGACAGGGGGACAGATACGCAGTATTTT; CDR3aa: CASSPDRGTDTQYF
d_gene: -; v_gene: TRBV7-9; j_gene: TRBJ2-3; abundance: -; CDR3nt: TGTGCCACAATCCCACCGGGCAGGAGCACAGATACGCAGTATTTT; CDR3aa: CATIPPGRSTDTQYF
d_gene: -; v_gene: TRBV7-9; j_gene: TRBJ2-5; abundance: -; CDR3nt: TGTGCCAGCAGCTTACGACAGAACCAAGAGACCCAGTACTTC; CDR3aa: CASSLRQNQETQYF
d_gene: TRBD1; v_gene: TRBV5-1; j_gene: TRBJ2-7; abundance: -; CDR3nt: TGCGCCAGCAGGGCCGGGACAGCATCCTACGAGCAGTACTTC; CDR3aa: CASRAGTASYEQYF
d_gene: -; v_gene: TRBV24-1; j_gene: TRBJ2-2; abundance: -; CDR3nt: TGTGCCACCAGTACCCCAGGGAACACCGGGGAGCTGTTTTTT; CDR3aa: CATSTPGNTGELFF
d_gene: TRBD2; v_gene: TRBV12-3/TRBV12-4; j_gene: TRBJ2-3; abundance: -; CDR3nt: TGTGCCAGCAGCGCTACTAGGACTAGCGGGATAGATACGCAGTATTTT; CDR3aa: CASSATRTSGIDTQYF
d_gene: -; v_gene: TRBV2; j_gene: TRBJ2-7; abundance: few; CDR3nt: TGTGCCAGCAGTCGCCAGAAGAGCTCCTACGAGCAGTACTTC; CDR3aa: CASSRQKSSYEQYF
d_gene: TRBD2; v_gene: TRBV7-2; j_gene: TRBJ2-7; abundance: -; CDR3nt: TGTGCCAGCAGCCCCCAGACTAGCGGCCGCTACGAGCAGTACTTC; CDR3aa: CASSPQTSGRYEQYF
d_gene: -; v_gene: TRBV30; j_gene: TRBJ2-3; abundance: -; CDR3nt: TGTGCCTGGACCCCTGGGGGAGCCACAGATACGCAGTATTTT; CDR3aa: CAWTPGGATDTQYF
d_gene: -; v_gene: TRBV3-1; j_gene: TRBJ1-3; abundance: -; CDR3nt: TGTGCCAGCAGCCAAACGGGGGCGGGTGGAAACACCATATATTTT; CDR3aa: CASSQTGAGGNTIYF
d_gene: -; v_gene: TRBV5-6; j_gene: TRBJ2-2; abundance: -; CDR3nt: TGTGCCAGCAGGACCCAACCCAACACCGGGGGGCTGTTTTTT; CDR3aa: CASRTQPNTGGLFF
d_gene: TRBD2; v_gene: TRBV4-1; j_gene: TRBJ2-3; abundance: -; CDR3nt: TGCGCCAGCAGCCGAGAACTAGCGGGGGTACCAGATACGCAGTATTTT; CDR3aa: CASSRELAGVPDTQYF
d_gene: TRBD2; v_gene: TRBV29-1; j_gene: TRBJ2-3; abundance: -; CDR3nt: TGCAGCGCCCCGACACTAGCGGGGTCCACAGATACGCAGTATTTT; CDR3aa: CSAPTLAGSTDTQYF
d_gene: TRBD2; v_gene: TRBV4-1; j_gene: TRBJ2-1; abundance: -; CDR3nt: TGCGCCAGCAGCCAACTGACTAGCGGGAGCAATGAGCAGTTCTTC; CDR3aa: CASSQLTSGSNEQFF
d_gene: TRBD2; v_gene: TRBV20-1; j_gene: TRBJ2-1; abundance: few; CDR3nt: TGCAGTGCCCCAGATGCGACTAGCGGGAGTGAGCAGTTCTTC; CDR3aa: CSAPDATSGSEQFF